This is a list of T cell receptor beta chains from one sample in a study of blood T cell repertoires in COVID-19. TCRdb's table, derived via immunoSEQ multiplex PCR, lists solely in-frame clones and lacks some. The table includes 250,000 to 350,000 clones, approximately 84% detected once. The sample was peripheral blood. These receptors were obtained from a human donor with COVID-19, enrolled during active disease. The donor label of this sample is uncertain. Both conserved end residues are part of each CDR3.

TRBV9 | CASSVAPRLAEQETQYF
TRBV11-3 | CASSFGLAGNSTEQFF
TRBV19 | CASSIPRGVSGNEQFF
TRBV7-9 | CASSLAEVEQYF
TRBV2 | CASSVGTRAEQFF
TRBV5-1 | CASSSASGTYEQYF
TRBV23-1 | CASTTGGEQYF
TRBV7-3 | CASSLQGNGETQYF
TRBV6-5 | CASSYSEGVYNEQFF
TRBV7-2 | CASSLVRGMNTEAFF
TRBV7-2 | CASSLEAGRDTQYF
TRBV27 | CASFYRELTEAFF
TRBV10-1 | CASSTEDTQYF
TRBV5-1 | CASSFTPGQYGDTQYF
TRBV6-5 | CASSYSREIGYTF
TRBV19 | CASRDHRGLAGGEQFF
TRBV7-3 | CASSRGLDTDTQYF
TRBV28 | CASREHVGQGTYGYTF
TRBV15 | CATSRSGTSDNEQFF
TRBV4-3 | CASSQDYSSGDTQYF
TRBV10-3 | CAIAGTGGAYGYTF
TRBV19 | CASSLPGEKLFF
TRBV27 | CASSTIRNTEAFF
TRBV3-1/TRBV3-2 | CASSHTRLAGMDIQYF
TRBV10-2 | CASAALAVSTDTQYF
TRBV3-1/TRBV3-2 | CASSPELQGPHEQYF
TRBV30 | CAWSVRREGYEQYF
TRBV9 | CASSVEVPGNYGYTF